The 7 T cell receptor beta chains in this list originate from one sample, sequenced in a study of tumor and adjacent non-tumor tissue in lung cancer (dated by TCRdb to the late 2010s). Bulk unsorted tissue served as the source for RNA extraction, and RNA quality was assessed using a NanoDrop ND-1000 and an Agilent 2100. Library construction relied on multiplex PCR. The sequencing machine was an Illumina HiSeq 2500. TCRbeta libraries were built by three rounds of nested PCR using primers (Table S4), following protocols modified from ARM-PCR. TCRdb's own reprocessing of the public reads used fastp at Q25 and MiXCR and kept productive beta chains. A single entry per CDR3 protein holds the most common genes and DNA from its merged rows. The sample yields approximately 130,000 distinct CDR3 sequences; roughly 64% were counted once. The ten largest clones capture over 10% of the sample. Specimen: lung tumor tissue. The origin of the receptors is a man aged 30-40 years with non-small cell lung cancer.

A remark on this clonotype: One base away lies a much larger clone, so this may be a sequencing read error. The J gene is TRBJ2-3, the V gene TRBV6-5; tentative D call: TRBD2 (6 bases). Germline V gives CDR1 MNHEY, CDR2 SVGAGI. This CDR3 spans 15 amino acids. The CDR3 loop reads CVSSYLTSSTDTQYF. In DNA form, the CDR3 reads TGTGTCAGCAGTTACCTGACTAGTAGCACAGATACGCAGTATTTT.

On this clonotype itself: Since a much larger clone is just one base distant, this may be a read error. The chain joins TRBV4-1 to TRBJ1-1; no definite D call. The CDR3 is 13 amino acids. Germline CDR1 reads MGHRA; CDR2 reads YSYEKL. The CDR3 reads CASGERENTDAFF. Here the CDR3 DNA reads TGCGCCAGCGGGGAACGGGAGAACACTGATGCTTTCTTT.

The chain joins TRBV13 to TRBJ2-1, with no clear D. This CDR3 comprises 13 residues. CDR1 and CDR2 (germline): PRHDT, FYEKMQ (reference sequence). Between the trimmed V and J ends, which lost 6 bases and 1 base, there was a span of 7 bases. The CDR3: CASRQPSYNEQFF. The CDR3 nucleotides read TGTGCCAGCAGACAGCCTTCCTACAATGAGCAGTTCTTC.

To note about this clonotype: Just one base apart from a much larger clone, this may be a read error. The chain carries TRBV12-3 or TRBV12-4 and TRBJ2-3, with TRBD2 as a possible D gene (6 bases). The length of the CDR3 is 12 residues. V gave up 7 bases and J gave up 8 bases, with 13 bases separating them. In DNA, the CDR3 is TGTGCCAGCACCCTGCAAGCGGGTACGCAGTATTTT. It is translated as CASTLQAGTQYF.

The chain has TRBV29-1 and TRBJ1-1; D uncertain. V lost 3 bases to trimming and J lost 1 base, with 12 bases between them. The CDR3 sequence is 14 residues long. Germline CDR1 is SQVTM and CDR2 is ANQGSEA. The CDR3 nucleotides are TGCAGCGTTGACGATAAGTGGAGGAACACTGAAGCTTTCTTT. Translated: CSVDDKWRNTEAFF.

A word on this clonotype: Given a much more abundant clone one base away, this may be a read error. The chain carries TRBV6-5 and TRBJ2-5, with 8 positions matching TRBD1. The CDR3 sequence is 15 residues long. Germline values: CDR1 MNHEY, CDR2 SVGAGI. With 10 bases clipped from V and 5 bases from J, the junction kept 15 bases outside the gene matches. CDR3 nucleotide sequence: TGTGCCACCGCAATAGGGACAGGTGATGAGGAGACCCAGTACTTC. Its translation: CATAIGTGDEETQYF.

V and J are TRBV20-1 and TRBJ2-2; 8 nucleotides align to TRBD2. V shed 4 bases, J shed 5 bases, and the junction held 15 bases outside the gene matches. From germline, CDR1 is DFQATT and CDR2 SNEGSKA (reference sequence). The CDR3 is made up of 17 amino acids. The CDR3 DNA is TGCAGTGCTAAAGATGACGTACGGGGGGGCCGGACCGGGGAGCTGTTTTTT. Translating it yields CSAKDDVRGGRTGELFF.